This entry describes one TCR beta chain. The data are from a study of blood T cells in healthy people across ages. There are 14 residues in the CDR3. The V gene lost 5 bases and the J gene lost 4 bases, with 14 bases spanning the gap. A second PCR, run for roughly 7 to 12 cycles, used a sample-barcoded 5' primer plus a J-beta primer mix. TCRdb re-derived calls from the 5' RACE reads in MiXCR, one entry per CDR3 protein. Of roughly 2 million distinct CDR3 sequences detected, about 50% appear once; the ten largest clones hold approximately 2.1%. The TCR comes from a woman between 40 and 55 years old in good health. V and J are TRBV12-3 or TRBV12-4 and TRBJ1-2, with D unclear. The sequencing sample was made of blood. CDR3 DNA sequence: TGTGCCAGCAGTAACCGGGGTTGGAGCTATGGCTACACCTTC. Translating gives CASSNRGWSYGYTF.